The 10 T cell receptor beta chains given below trace back to one sample, sequenced in a study of blood T cell repertoires in COVID-19. The protocol was immunoSEQ multiplex PCR, while the TCRdb copy is restricted to in-frame clones and leaves out a portion. The profile shows 55,000 to 80,000 clones, approximately 89% of them singletons. The sequenced sample consisted of peripheral blood. These TCRs come from a man older than 75 with acute or convalescent COVID-19.

V and J are TRBV12-5 and TRBJ1-1; 9 bases fit TRBD1. From germline, CDR1 is LGHNT and CDR2 FRNRAP. The ends lost 5 bases at V and 1 base at J; junction bases unmatched: 2. The CDR3 totals 14 residues. The CDR3 DNA is TGTGCTAGTGGTCTGGGACAGGGGAACACTGAAGCTTTCTTT. Its translation is CASGLGQGNTEAFF.

The V gene is TRBV5-6, the J gene TRBJ2-5; 7 nucleotides line up with TRBD1. Germline CDR1 SGHDT, CDR2 YYEEEE. CDR3 length equals 14 residues. V gave up 3 bases and J gave up 4 bases; unmatched junction bases: 6. CDR3 protein: CASSSETGPETQYF. In DNA form, the CDR3 reads TGTGCCAGCAGCTCGGAGACAGGGCCAGAGACCCAGTACTTC.

This chain connects TRBV3-1 (or the pseudogene TRBV3-2) to TRBJ1-5; possibly TRBD1 for D (5 bases). The CDR3 spans 15 residues. The V gene's germline CDR1 is LGHDT and CDR2 YNNKEL (reference sequence). The V gene lost 0 bases and the J gene lost 6 bases, with 12 bases spanning the gap. CDR3: CASSQDYRGTQPQHF. For the CDR3, the DNA is TGTGCCAGCAGCCAAGATTATCGGGGGACTCAGCCCCAGCATTTT.

This chain joins TRBV7-3 and TRBJ1-2, with a weak D call TRBD1 (5 bases). Trimming took off 5 bases at V and 7 bases at J, with 14 bases between the two ends. The CDR3 has 13 amino acids. Germline values: CDR1 SGHTA, CDR2 FQGTGA. This CDR3 is CASSPGGSGGYTF. As DNA, the CDR3 is TGTGCCAGCAGCCCGGGGGGGTCCGGTGGCTACACCTTC.

This clone came up a few times. As DNA, the CDR3 is TGTGCCAGCAGCTATGTTAGCGGGCCCTCCTACAATGAGCAGTTCTTC. Amino acid sequence: CASSYVSGPSYNEQFF. The V gene is TRBV5-4, the J gene TRBJ2-1; TRBD2 agrees at 7 bases. The CDR3 covers 16 residues. Trimming took 3 bases from V and 0 from J; bases not matched to a gene: 6. From germline, CDR1 is SGHNT and CDR2 YYREEE (reference sequence).

CDR3 in DNA: TGTGCCAGCAGCTCGTCGGGACACCTCTATGGCTACACCTTC. Protein: CASSSSGHLYGYTF. The chain is built from TRBV5-6 and TRBJ1-2, with D possibly matching TRBD1 (6 bases). The V end was cut by 3 bases, the J end by 4 bases, with 13 bases between. The CDR3 extends over 14 amino acids. Germline loops: CDR1 SGHDT, CDR2 YYEEEE.

The chain employs TRBV7-9 and TRBJ1-2; weak D call: TRBD1 (5 bases). The CDR3 loop spans 14 amino acids. V lost 3 bases and J lost 4, with 12 bases in between. The germline V gene encodes CDR1 SEHNR and CDR2 FQNEAQ (reference sequence). CDR3 nucleotide sequence: TGTGCCAGCAGCTTGGGGGGGTATGGCTATGGCTACACCTTC. As protein: CASSLGGYGYGYTF.

J is TRBJ2-3 and V is TRBV10-3, with TRBD2 as a possible D gene (5 bases). V lost 2 bases and J lost 2, with 8 bases in between. The germline gives CDR1 ENHRY, CDR2 SYGVKD. This CDR3 has 14 residues. CDR3 nucleotide sequence: TGTGCCATCAGTGAGGGACTTTTCACAGATACGCAGTATTTT. As protein: CAISEGLFTDTQYF.

The V and J genes are TRBV18 and TRBJ1-3; D gene uncertain. CDR1 and CDR2 (germline): KGHSH, LQKENI. V lost 3 bases, J lost 0 bases, and 6 bases lay in between. The CDR3 runs 14 residues. The CDR3 here is CASSPQNSGNTIYF. The CDR3 DNA follows: TGTGCCAGCTCACCCCAGAACTCTGGAAACACCATATATTTT.

As for this clone: An end of the junction does not agree with germline; a read error may underlie this. This sequence joins TRBV9 and TRBJ2-7; D perhaps matches TRBD2 (6 bases). CDR1 SGDLS and CDR2 YYNGEE come from the germline V gene. The CDR3 length is 13 residues. For the CDR3, the DNA is TGTGCCAGCAGCGCCGGGGACTCCTTCGAGCAGTACTTC. Translation: CASSAGDSFEQYF.